The next 7 T cell receptor beta chains were all read from a single sample in a study of blood T cell repertoires in COVID-19. Some clones are missing from TCRdb's copy, which holds only in-frame ones; the method was immunoSEQ multiplex PCR. The sample holds 75,000 to 90,000 clones, around four fifths seen once. Sample: peripheral blood. Receptors were obtained from an elderly man with active or convalescent COVID-19.

V gene TRBV7-9 combines with J gene TRBJ1-3, with 7 positions matching TRBD1. Germline V gives CDR1 SEHNR, CDR2 FQNEAQ (reference sequence). After removal of 2 bases from V and 2 bases from J, the junction contained 0 bases not matched to a gene. CDR3 size: 14 residues. The CDR3 protein is CASSLQGAGNTIYF. The CDR3 nucleotides read TGTGCCAGCAGCTTACAGGGGGCTGGAAACACCATATATTTT.

The rearrangement links TRBV15 to TRBJ1-2, with TRBD1 as a possible D gene (6 bases). Trimming took off 5 bases at V and 2 bases at J, with 9 bases between the two ends. The germline gives CDR1 LNHNV, CDR2 YYDKDF (reference sequence). This CDR3 region has 13 residues. DNA for the CDR3: TGTGCCACCAGCCCTGACAGGAACTATGGCTACACCTTC. Its translation: CATSPDRNYGYTF. The full variable domain, in which reference TRBV15 and TRBJ1-2 provide the parts outside the CDR3, is DAMVIQNPRYQVTQFGKPVTLSCSQTLNHNVMYWYQQKSSQAPKLLFHYYDKDFNNEADTPDNFQSRRPNTSFCFLDIRSPGLGDTAMYLCATSPDRNYGYTFGSGTRLTVV.

The chain uses TRBV30 and TRBJ1-1; 7 nucleotides agree with TRBD1. There are 13 residues in the CDR3. CDR1 and CDR2 (germline): GTSNPN, SVGIG (reference sequence). Trimming at V came to 3 bases and at J to 4 bases, leaving 5 bases not matched to a gene. This CDR3 is CAWRSTGATEAFF. The CDR3 DNA reads TGTGCCTGGAGATCTACAGGGGCCACTGAAGCTTTCTTT.

As DNA, the CDR3 is TGTGCCAGCAGCCGGAGAATTGGTGCTTTCTTT. Its translation: CASSRRIGAFF. The rearrangement joins TRBV12-3 or TRBV12-4 to TRBJ1-1, with D unclear. V gave up 6 bases and J gave up 11 bases, with 13 bases separating them. This CDR3 comprises 11 residues.

V is TRBV27 and J is TRBJ1-6, with D possibly being TRBD1 (5 bases). Trimming removed 3 bases from V and 10 bases from J, with 13 bases in between. The germline CDR1 and CDR2 sequences are MNHEY and SMNVEV (reference sequence). The CDR3 consists of 14 residues. The CDR3 coding sequence is TGTGCCAGCAGTTTCCAGGGATTCAGCTCACCCCTCCACTTT. This sequence encodes CASSFQGFSSPLHF.

V is TRBV5-1 and J is TRBJ2-5; 12 bases agree with TRBD1. Per the germline V gene, CDR1 is SGHRS and CDR2 is YFSETQ. With 2 bases clipped from V and 7 bases from J, the junction kept 15 bases outside the gene matches. The CDR3 runs to 18 residues. The CDR3 DNA is TGCGCCAGCAGCTTCAGCTCGACGGGACAGGGGGCGCTTGTGACCCAGTACTTC. Protein sequence: CASSFSSTGQGALVTQYF.

This chain uses TRBV19 with TRBJ1-3; D perhaps matches TRBD1 (6 bases). This CDR3 is built from 15 residues. The V and J ends lost 10 bases and 0 bases respectively, with 16 bases between them. The germline V gene has CDR1 LNHDA and CDR2 SQIVND (reference sequence). DNA for the CDR3: TGTGCCACCGGGCGGACAGTCTTCTCTGGAAACACCATATATTTT. Its protein product is CATGRTVFSGNTIYF.